Below are 16 T cell receptor beta chains sequenced from a single sample in a study of blood T cell repertoires in COVID-19. Generated by immunoSEQ multiplex PCR, the TCRdb table keeps only in-frame clones and is missing some. This table has roughly 130,000 clones, roughly 78% appearing once. Source material: peripheral blood. All receptors come from a man in his fifties or sixties with active or convalescent COVID-19.

CDR3 amino acids: CSASGDREAQPQHF. For the CDR3, the DNA is TGCAGTGCTAGTGGGGACAGGGAGGCTCAGCCCCAGCATTTT. This chain links TRBV20-1 with TRBJ1-5, with 9 positions matching TRBD1. The CDR3 contains 14 residues. Germline V gene sequence: CDR1 DFQATT, CDR2 SNEGSKA (reference sequence). J was trimmed by 6 bases and V by 3 bases; bases with no gene match: 6.

The genes are TRBV18 and TRBJ2-1, with 8 bases aligning to TRBD2. The CDR3 has 17 residues. The J segment lost 0 bases and the V segment lost 0 bases, leaving 4 bases of the junction unmatched. Germline CDR1 reads KGHSH; CDR2 reads LQKENI. The CDR3, as DNA: TGTGCCAGCTCACCACCGCGGGGGGAGGGCTCCTACAATGAGCAGTTCTTC. Translated: CASSPPRGEGSYNEQFF. Looking up the rest from reference TRBV18 and TRBJ2-1 gives the full variable domain: NAGVMQNPRHLVRRRGQEARLRCSPMKGHSHVYWYRQLPEEGLKFMVYLQKENIIDESGMPKERFSAEFPKEGPSILRIQQVVRGDSAAYFCASSPPRGEGSYNEQFFGPGTRLTVL.

CDR3 nucleotide sequence: TGTGCCAGCAGTTTCCCCTCAGCGGGGCAAGAGACCCAGTACTTC. Protein: CASSFPSAGQETQYF. The rearrangement joins TRBV28 to TRBJ2-5; 7 positions agree with TRBD2. Germline V gene data show CDR1 as MDHEN and CDR2 as SYDVKM. The CDR3 is 15 residues long. The V gene end was trimmed by 3 bases and the J gene end by 2 bases; junction bases not matched to a gene: 6.

This chain joins TRBV2 and TRBJ2-3; 8 bases match TRBD1. Trimming at V came to 6 bases and at J to 0 bases, leaving 2 bases not matched to a gene. Germline CDR1 SNHLY, CDR2 FYNNEI. This CDR3 has 14 amino acids. CDR3 sequence: CASRGTGSTDTQYF. The CDR3 DNA reads TGTGCCAGCAGGGGGACAGGTAGCACAGATACGCAGTATTTT.

This clone was seen just once. CDR3 in DNA: TGTGCCACCAGCAGAGATAGGAGGGGAGGAGAAGCTTTCTTT. Translation gives CATSRDRRGGEAFF. This rearrangement joins TRBV15 to TRBJ1-1, with D possibly TRBD1 on 5 matching bases. Trimming stripped 0 bases from V and 8 bases from J, with 13 bases between. The CDR3 contains 14 residues. The V gene's germline CDR1 is LNHNV and CDR2 YYDKDF (reference sequence).

The chain uses TRBV5-4 and TRBJ1-2, with 7 bases lining up with TRBD1. The CDR3 is 14 amino acids. V shed 0 bases, J shed 5 bases, and the junction held 4 bases outside the gene matches. The germline V gene has CDR1 SGHNT and CDR2 YYREEE (reference sequence). CDR3 residues: CASSLETGKYGYTF. DNA of the CDR3: TGTGCCAGCAGCTTGGAGACAGGGAAGTATGGCTACACCTTC.

The chain uses TRBV27 and TRBJ2-7; TRBD2 might be the D (5 bases). This CDR3 is built from 14 residues. Trimming pared 2 bases from V and 1 base from J, leaving 9 bases between. CDR1 and CDR2 (germline): MNHEY, SMNVEV (reference sequence). CDR3 region: CASSLVGNSYEQYF. The CDR3 coding sequence is TGTGCCAGCAGTTTAGTCGGGAATTCCTACGAGCAGTACTTC.

The V call is TRBV28, the J call TRBJ2-4; 7 positions match TRBD1. The junction had 10 bases not matched to a gene; V was cut back by 5 bases and J by 9 bases. This CDR3 contains 14 residues. Germline lookup yields CDR1 MDHEN and CDR2 SYDVKM. The CDR3 here is CASSERQGVVIQYF. The CDR3 DNA reads TGTGCCAGCAGTGAAAGACAGGGTGTGGTCATTCAGTACTTC.

The CDR3 is CASSRGQGYEQYF. The CDR3 nucleotides read TGCGCCAGCAGCCGAGGACAGGGGTACGAGCAGTACTTC. This chain links TRBV5-1 with TRBJ2-7; 9 nucleotides match TRBD1. CDR1 and CDR2 (germline): SGHRS, YFSETQ. Trimming took 4 bases from V and 4 from J; bases not matched to a gene: 3. The CDR3 is 13 amino acids. The full variable domain, in which reference TRBV5-1 and TRBJ2-7 provide the parts outside the CDR3, is KAGVTQTPRYLIKTRGQQVTLSCSPISGHRSVSWYQQTPGQGLQFLFEYFSETQRNKGNFPGRFSGRQFSNSRSEMNVSTLELGDSALYLCASSRGQGYEQYFGPGTRLTVT.

This CDR3 is CASGDVNTEAFF. The DNA for the CDR3 is TGTGCCAGCGGAGACGTGAACACTGAAGCTTTCTTT. The chain uses TRBV12-3 or TRBV12-4 and TRBJ1-1; D is undetermined. Trimming left V 8 bases short and J 0 bases short, with 7 bases between. CDR3 length equals 12 residues.

The chain couples TRBV6-2 or TRBV6-3 to TRBJ2-5; TRBD2 agrees at 9 bases. CDR1 and CDR2 (germline): MNHEY, SVGEGT. The CDR3 sequence is 16 residues long. V trimming: 2 bases; J trimming: 5 bases; junction bases outside the gene matches: 9. The CDR3 region is CASSYGVAGVLETQYF. In nucleotides, the CDR3 is TGTGCCAGCAGTTACGGAGTAGCGGGAGTGCTGGAGACCCAGTACTTC.

The chain couples TRBV19 to TRBJ2-4, with TRBD2 as a possible D gene (6 bases). V was clipped by 3 bases and J by 1 base, with 7 bases between them. The germline V gene encodes CDR1 LNHDA and CDR2 SQIVND (reference sequence). CDR3 length: 14 amino acids. The CDR3 region has the DNA TGTGCCAGTAGTATCGCGGGGGCCAAAAACATTCAGTACTTC. Protein sequence: CASSIAGAKNIQYF. The whole variable domain, remainder taken from reference TRBV19 and TRBJ2-4, is DGGITQSPKYLFRKEGQNVTLSCEQNLNHDAMYWYRQDPGQGLRLIYYSQIVNDFQKGDIAEGYSVSREKKESFPLTVTSAQKNPTAFYLCASSIAGAKNIQYFGAGTRLSVL.

The chain employs TRBV5-8 and TRBJ1-1; D might be TRBD1 (5 bases). The V gene lost 2 bases and the J gene lost 3 bases, with 8 bases spanning the gap. This CDR3 region has 13 residues. The germline V gene encodes CDR1 SGHTS and CDR2 YDEGEE. The CDR3 loop reads CASSFSRDTEAFF. Written as DNA, the CDR3 is TGTGCCAGCAGCTTTAGCAGGGACACTGAAGCTTTCTTT.

V and J are TRBV5-1 and TRBJ2-7; D not certain. The CDR3 has 14 amino acids. V lost 5 bases to trimming and J lost 2 bases, with 14 bases between them. CDR1 and CDR2 from the germline V gene are SGHRS and YFSETQ. The CDR3 protein is CASRFKRGTYEQYF. DNA of the CDR3: TGCGCCAGCAGATTTAAACGCGGAACCTACGAGCAGTACTTC.

V and J are TRBV18 and TRBJ1-5, with 10 bases aligning to TRBD1. Germline CDR1 is KGHSH and CDR2 is LQKENI. This CDR3 has 16 amino acids. The J segment lost 5 bases and the V segment lost 6 bases, leaving 10 bases of the junction unmatched. DNA of the CDR3: TGTGCCAGCTCCTCCGGGACAGGGGTCCTGGATCAGCCCCAGCATTTT. It encodes CASSSGTGVLDQPQHF.

The CDR3 DNA reads as TGTGCCAGCAGGGGTCTAGCGGGCGCCTACGAGCAGTACTTC. Translation gives CASRGLAGAYEQYF. This rearrangement joins TRBV28 to TRBJ2-7; 8 bases are a match to TRBD2. The V gene's germline CDR1 is MDHEN and CDR2 SYDVKM. V lost 6 bases to trimming and J lost 2 bases; unmatched junction nucleotides: 6. CDR3 length: 14 residues.